This entry concerns a single T cell receptor (beta chain). Its antigen is still unknown. The CDR3 has 15 amino acids. V lost 2 bases and J lost 1, with 11 bases in between. Germline-derived CDR1 and CDR2 are SGHRS and YFSETQ. By way of CD45RO/CCR7/CD25/CD127/CD95/CD27, the CD4+ regulatory, stem cell-like memory, central memory and naive cells were sorted. The data were obtained in a study of beta chain features in type 1 diabetes. Notes on the study in general: VDJ junctions in type 1 diabetes patients carried more deletions and fewer insertions. Patients showed naive, central memory and Treg TCRB repertoires that appeared more similar than those of healthy donors. In every one of the four CD4+ subsets, TCRB CDR3s were moderately but significantly shorter in Type 1 diabetes patients.

Reverse transcription of all isolated RNA meant that expressed TCRB transcripts were sequenced. Measured with immunoSEQ multiplex PCR; TCRdb has only the in-frame clones, and not every one. The table lists more than 250,000 clones, roughly 22% of them singletons. Source material: naive CD4+ T cells from blood. The receptor comes from a woman aged 40 to 49 with type 1 diabetes. This rearrangement joins TRBV5-1 to TRBJ2-3, with D possibly TRBD2 on 5 matching bases. Here the CDR3 reads CASSFRGVGTDTQYF. Written as DNA, the CDR3 is TGCGCCAGCAGCTTTCGGGGAGTCGGCACAGATACGCAGTATTTT.